These T cell receptor beta chains were read from a single sample in a study of cytomegalovirus exposure and HLA in healthy donors. The repertoire was sequenced with immunoSEQ multiplex PCR; TCRdb's copy has only in-frame clones and lacks some. Found here are 120,000 or so clones, 60% to 80% of them singletons; the top ten hold more than 2.5%. The sequenced sample was PBMCs. These receptor sequences come from a woman aged 45-60 years in good health and CMV-seronegative. Each CDR3 is given with its conserved first and last residue. The order of the fields is V gene, D gene, clone size, J gene, CDR3 protein, CDR3 DNA. A D gene is named only where the DNA matches it firmly. Size is stated for part of the rows, as once, few or many counts, or as a class when the clone is expanded.

V: TRBV7-9
D: -
size: -
J: TRBJ1-5
CDR3: CSSSLEGARNQPQHF
DNA: TGTTCCAGCAGCTTAGAAGGGGCCCGCAATCAGCCCCAGCATTTT

V: TRBV30
D: TRBD2
size: -
J: TRBJ2-7
CDR3: CAWSGSGGFYEQYF
DNA: TGTGCCTGGAGTGGTAGCGGGGGGTTCTACGAGCAGTACTTC

V: TRBV5-4
D: TRBD2
size: -
J: TRBJ2-7
CDR3: CASSRTPGLAGYEQYF
DNA: TGTGCCAGCAGCAGGACTCCGGGACTAGCGGGATACGAGCAGTACTTC

V: TRBV30
D: -
size: once
J: TRBJ1-1
CDR3: CACNPGGLYAEAFF
DNA: TGTGCCTGCAATCCCGGAGGTCTCTACGCTGAAGCTTTCTTT

V: TRBV7-9
D: TRBD1
size: -
J: TRBJ2-7
CDR3: CSSSLGLEGQGSYEQYF
DNA: TGTTCCAGCAGCTTAGGGTTGGAGGGACAGGGGTCCTACGAGCAGTACTTC

V: TRBV28
D: -
size: -
J: TRBJ1-4
CDR3: CASSLKGLELFF
DNA: TGTGCCAGCAGTTTAAAGGGACTTGAACTGTTTTTT

V: TRBV7-3
D: -
size: -
J: TRBJ2-7
CDR3: CASSLGFVSSHEQYF
DNA: TGTGCCAGCAGCTTAGGTTTTGTGAGTAGCCACGAGCAGTACTTC

V: TRBV9
D: -
size: -
J: TRBJ1-5
CDR3: CASSVGPNQPQHF
DNA: TGTGCCAGCAGCGTAGGTCCGAATCAGCCCCAGCATTTT

V: TRBV5-6
D: TRBD1
size: -
J: TRBJ2-7
CDR3: CASSLGGTGGNEQYF
DNA: TGTGCCAGCAGCTTGGGAGGGACAGGGGGCAACGAGCAGTACTTC

V: TRBV4-2
D: TRBD2
size: few
J: TRBJ2-2
CDR3: CASSHQREGRGTGELFF
DNA: TGTGCCAGCAGCCACCAGCGGGAGGGCCGTGGCACCGGGGAGCTGTTTTTT

V: TRBV7-9
D: -
size: once
J: TRBJ1-1
CDR3: CASSITQGTEAFF
DNA: TGTGCCAGCAGCATCACCCAGGGGACTGAAGCTTTCTTT

V: TRBV4-2
D: TRBD2
size: -
J: TRBJ2-1
CDR3: CASSQESGTSEFF
DNA: TGTGCCAGCAGCCAAGAGAGCGGGACTAGCGAGTTCTTC

V: TRBV19
D: TRBD2
size: few
J: TRBJ2-1
CDR3: CASSRTSGYNEQFF
DNA: TGTGCCAGTAGTAGGACTAGCGGCTACAATGAGCAGTTCTTC

V: TRBV11-2
D: TRBD1
size: -
J: TRBJ1-1
CDR3: CASSFGDRGLVAFF
DNA: TGTGCCAGCAGCTTTGGGGACAGGGGATTGGTGGCTTTCTTT

V: TRBV28
D: -
size: -
J: TRBJ1-2
CDR3: CASSPIFPGGYTF
DNA: TGTGCCAGCAGTCCTATATTTCCGGGGGGCTACACCTTC

V: TRBV19
D: -
size: -
J: TRBJ1-2
CDR3: CASTLDRDSNIYGYTF
DNA: TGTGCCAGTACCCTGGACCGGGACTCCAACATCTATGGCTACACCTTC

V: TRBV11-3
D: -
size: -
J: TRBJ2-3
CDR3: CASSLGRASDTQYF
DNA: TGTGCCAGCAGCTTAGGGAGGGCCTCAGATACGCAGTATTTT

V: TRBV7-9
D: TRBD2
size: -
J: TRBJ2-5
CDR3: CASSFGLAEETQYF
DNA: TGTGCCAGCAGCTTTGGACTAGCCGAAGAGACCCAGTACTTC

V: TRBV6-1
D: TRBD1
size: -
J: TRBJ1-6
CDR3: CASSVIRTGSSPLHF
DNA: TGTGCCAGCAGTGTTATCCGGACAGGGAGTTCACCCCTCCACTTT

V: TRBV5-6
D: -
size: -
J: TRBJ1-1
CDR3: CASSLLWAGNTEAFF
DNA: TGTGCCAGCAGCTTGCTTTGGGCAGGGAACACTGAAGCTTTCTTT

V: TRBV6-5
D: -
size: -
J: TRBJ2-1
CDR3: CASTSFIAPDNEQFF
DNA: TGTGCCAGCACAAGTTTTATAGCGCCCGACAATGAGCAGTTCTTC

V: TRBV7-9
D: TRBD1
size: -
J: TRBJ1-4
CDR3: CASSYRDRGEKLFF
DNA: TGTGCCAGCAGCTACCGGGACAGGGGTGAAAAACTGTTTTTT

V: TRBV6-5
D: -
size: -
J: TRBJ1-1
CDR3: CASNAGESGAFF
DNA: TGTGCCAGTAATGCCGGCGAATCGGGGGCTTTCTTT

V: TRBV27
D: TRBD2
size: -
J: TRBJ2-5
CDR3: CASSPLAGVYQETQYF
DNA: TGTGCCAGCAGTCCCCTAGCGGGGGTGTACCAAGAGACCCAGTACTTC

V: TRBV4-3
D: TRBD1
size: few
J: TRBJ1-1
CDR3: CASSQEGQGRTEAFF
DNA: TGCGCCAGCAGCCAAGAGGGACAGGGGCGAACTGAAGCTTTCTTT

V: TRBV19
D: -
size: once
J: TRBJ2-1
CDR3: CASTLRGFGRYEQFF
DNA: TGTGCCAGTACCCTGCGGGGCTTTGGCCGGTATGAGCAGTTCTTC

V: TRBV7-2
D: -
size: few
J: TRBJ2-7
CDR3: CASSPVDYEQYF
DNA: TGTGCCAGCAGCCCCGTAGATTACGAGCAGTACTTC

V: TRBV7-8
D: TRBD2
size: -
J: TRBJ2-5
CDR3: CASSRTLAGGPKETQYF
DNA: TGTGCCAGCAGCCGCACCTTAGCGGGAGGGCCGAAGGAGACCCAGTACTTC

V: TRBV11-3
D: TRBD2
size: few
J: TRBJ2-1
CDR3: CASSPNSGRSSYNEQFF
DNA: TGTGCCAGCAGCCCAAATAGCGGGAGATCCTCCTACAATGAGCAGTTCTTC

V: TRBV4-1
D: TRBD1
size: -
J: TRBJ1-1
CDR3: CASSLTDRGWTEAFF
DNA: TGCGCCAGCAGCCTTACGGACAGGGGGTGGACTGAAGCTTTCTTT

V: TRBV7-9
D: -
size: -
J: TRBJ1-1
CDR3: CASSSRGQLNTEAFF
DNA: TGTGCCAGCAGCTCCAGAGGACAGTTGAACACTGAAGCTTTCTTT

V: TRBV7-8
D: -
size: -
J: TRBJ2-7
CDR3: CASSSDLSSYEQYF
DNA: TGTGCCAGCAGCTCCGATTTGAGCTCCTACGAGCAGTACTTC

V: TRBV5-5
D: TRBD1
size: -
J: TRBJ1-1
CDR3: CASRLDRGRTEAFF
DNA: TGTGCCAGCAGGTTGGACAGGGGACGGACCGAAGCTTTCTTT

V: TRBV30
D: TRBD1
size: -
J: TRBJ1-1
CDR3: CAWSPGQGLGAFF
DNA: TGTGCCTGGAGCCCGGGACAGGGTCTCGGCGCTTTCTTT

V: TRBV6-1
D: -
size: -
J: TRBJ1-2
CDR3: CASSGREVSGYTF
DNA: TGTGCCAGCAGTGGTAGGGAGGTCTCTGGCTACACCTTC

V: TRBV21-1
D: -
size: -
J: TRBJ2-7
CDR3: CASSKATSSWYEQYF
DNA: TGTGCCAGCAGCAAAGCGACTAGTTCCTGGTACGAGCAGTACTTC

V: TRBV7-3
D: -
size: -
J: TRBJ2-1
CDR3: CASSPGGPSYNEQFF
DNA: TGTGCCAGCAGCCCCGGGGGACCCTCCTACAATGAGCAGTTCTTC

V: TRBV28
D: -
size: -
J: TRBJ1-3
CDR3: CASSPLSGNTIYF
DNA: TGTGCCAGCAGTCCCCTCTCTGGAAACACCATATATTTT

V: TRBV29-1
D: -
size: once
J: TRBJ2-6
CDR3: CSVEIGVSGANVLTF
DNA: TGCAGCGTTGAAATCGGGGTCTCTGGGGCCAACGTCCTGACTTTC

V: TRBV7-3
D: -
size: -
J: TRBJ2-1
CDR3: CASSLTRAVYNEQFF
DNA: TGTGCCAGCAGCTTAACGCGGGCGGTCTACAATGAGCAGTTCTTC

V: TRBV5-6
D: TRBD2
size: -
J: TRBJ2-1
CDR3: CASSPTQGLAGGWEQFF
DNA: TGTGCCAGCAGCCCCACCCAAGGACTAGCGGGAGGGTGGGAGCAGTTCTTC

V: TRBV7-3
D: -
size: -
J: TRBJ2-3
CDR3: CASSLGATSTDTQYF
DNA: TGTGCCAGCAGCTTAGGCGCGACTAGCACAGATACGCAGTATTTT